The source of this TCR beta chain is a study of neurological immune-mediated disorders. The V gene end was trimmed by 2 bases and the J gene end by 5 bases; junction bases not matched to a gene: 7. Germline CDR1 and CDR2: MNHEY and SVGAGI. The CDR3 covers 17 residues. TCRdb used MiXCR to reprocess the 5' RACE reads, holding one entry per CDR3 protein. Here the sample spans 30,000 or so distinct CDR3 sequences, roughly 3.7% being singletons. The clonotype originates from a woman aged 40 to 50 in good health. Sequenced material: CD4+ T cells from blood. The chain joins TRBV6-5 to TRBJ2-1, with TRBD2 identical over 12 bases. CDR3 amino acids: CASSYIGLAGRNNEQFF. As DNA, the CDR3 is TGTGCCAGCAGTTACATCGGACTAGCGGGGCGTAACAATGAGCAGTTCTTC.